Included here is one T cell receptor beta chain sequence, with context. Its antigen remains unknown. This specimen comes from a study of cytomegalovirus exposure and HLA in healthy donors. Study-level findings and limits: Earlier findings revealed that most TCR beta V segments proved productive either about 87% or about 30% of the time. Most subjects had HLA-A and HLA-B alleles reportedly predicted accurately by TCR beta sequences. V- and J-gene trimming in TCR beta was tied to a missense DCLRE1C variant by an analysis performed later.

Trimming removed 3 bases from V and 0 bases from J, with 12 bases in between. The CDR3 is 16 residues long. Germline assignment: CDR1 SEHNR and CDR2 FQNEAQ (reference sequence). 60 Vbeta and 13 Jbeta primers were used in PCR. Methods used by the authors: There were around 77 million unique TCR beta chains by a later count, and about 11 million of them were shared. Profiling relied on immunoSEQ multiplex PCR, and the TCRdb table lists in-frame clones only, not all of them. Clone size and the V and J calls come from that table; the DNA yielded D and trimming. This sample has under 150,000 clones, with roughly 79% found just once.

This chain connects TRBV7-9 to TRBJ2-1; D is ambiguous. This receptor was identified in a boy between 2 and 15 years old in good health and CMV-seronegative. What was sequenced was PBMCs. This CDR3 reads CASSFFLKSSYNEQFF. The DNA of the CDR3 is TGTGCCAGCAGCTTTTTCTTAAAGAGCTCCTACAATGAGCAGTTCTTC.